This T cell receptor beta chain emerged from a study of shared clonotypes between healthy human individuals. Researchers ran the assay at a deep level. Assay: immunoSEQ multiplex PCR; the TCRdb copy retains only in-frame clones and omits some. The table includes roughly 2.6 million clones, roughly nine tenths detected once. This clone was detected a few times. Its specificity is unknown. The same CDR3 can be traced to other DNA sequences in this sample. Findings of the study overall: It was expected that sequencing depth would affect clonotype sharing among donors. Rarefaction gave evidence that sorted-subset sequencing remained incomplete despite large depth. In several donors, about 5% of naive CD4 clonotypes appeared in common.

CDR1 is ENHRY and CDR2 is SYGVKD in the germline V gene. The CDR3 has 13 residues. Trimming left V 2 bases short and J 1 base short, with 5 bases between. What was sequenced was naive CD4+ T cells sorted from blood. Subset denoted: CD45RA+ positively selected. The chain has TRBV10-3 and TRBJ1-1; D perhaps matches TRBD1 (5 bases). The receptor was derived from a young man in good health. CDR3 in amino acids: CAISETGNTEAFF. The CDR3, as DNA: TGTGCCATCAGTGAGACAGGGAACACTGAAGCTTTCTTT.